These 7 T cell receptor beta chains share one sample of origin, sequenced in a study of shared clonotypes between healthy human individuals. Terminally differentiated effector memory CD45RA+ cells were left out of the naive CD8 fraction, which was CD45RO-negative and positively selected for CCR7. Profiling relied on immunoSEQ multiplex PCR, and the TCRdb table lists in-frame clones only, not all of them. Among about 680,000 clones, around 92% were seen once, and the ten largest hold 24%. The sequencing sample was made of naive CD8+ T cells sorted from blood. All receptors derive from a man aged 30 to 39 in good health.

V is TRBV5-4 and J is TRBJ2-3; TRBD1 might be the D (7 bases). The CDR3 length is 15 residues. Germline V gene data show CDR1 as SGHNT and CDR2 as YYREEE (reference sequence). Trimming shortened V by 2 bases and J by 5 bases, and 15 bases separated the two germline ends. In DNA, the CDR3 is TGTGCCAGCAGCTTCCTAGGGGGCGGGGTAGATACGCAGTATTTT. Residues: CASSFLGGGVDTQYF.

This rearrangement joins TRBV4-3 to TRBJ1-2, with D uncertain. With 0 bases removed from V and 4 bases from J, the gap between germline ends came to 12 bases. CDR3 length: 15 residues. Germline V gene sequence: CDR1 LGHNA, CDR2 YSLEER. The CDR3 region has the DNA TGCGCCAGCAGCCAAGACAATGCGGCCCTCTATGGCTACACCTTC. Amino acids: CASSQDNAALYGYTF.

The gene calls are TRBV29-1 and TRBJ2-3, with 9 bases fitting TRBD1. J gave up 3 bases and V 1 base, and 20 bases lay outside the gene matches. The germline V gene has CDR1 SQVTM and CDR2 ANQGSEA. This CDR3 region has 20 residues. CDR3 in DNA: TGCAGCGTTGAAGGGAAACCCGGGACAGGGAAAGACCCTTGGACAGATACGCAGTATTTT. It encodes CSVEGKPGTGKDPWTDTQYF.

The CDR3 loop is CASRTGSSPANTQYF. As DNA, the CDR3 is TGTGCCAGTAGGACAGGGTCGTCTCCGGCAAATACGCAGTATTTT. The chain employs TRBV19 and TRBJ2-3, with TRBD1 matching 7 bases. This CDR3 is 15 amino acids long. Per the germline V gene, CDR1 is LNHDA and CDR2 is SQIVND (reference sequence). Trimming at V came to 6 bases and at J to 7 bases, leaving 13 bases not matched to a gene.

V gene TRBV5-8 combines with J gene TRBJ1-1; TRBD1 might be the D (5 bases). CDR3 length equals 15 residues. Germline V CDR1 and CDR2: SGHTS, YDEGEE. The V gene lost 4 bases and the J gene lost 4 bases, with 17 bases spanning the gap. CDR3 in DNA: TGTGCCAGCAGCCCCGGGACTCTGAAGGTCACTGAAGCTTTCTTT. Protein: CASSPGTLKVTEAFF.

V and J are TRBV7-2 and TRBJ1-5; weak D call: TRBD1 (5 bases). Germline assignment: CDR1 SGHTA and CDR2 FQGNSA. This CDR3 is 15 amino acids long. Trimming removed 6 bases at V and 3 bases at J, with 15 bases between. For the CDR3, the DNA is TGTGCCAGCAGGAAAGGGGTTTTTGACAATCAGCCCCAGCATTTT. Translating it yields CASRKGVFDNQPQHF.

The chain has TRBV27 and TRBJ2-7, with a tentative D call TRBD2 (5 bases). V shed 3 bases and J shed 6 bases, with 24 bases lying between them. Per the germline V gene, CDR1 is MNHEY and CDR2 is SMNVEV (reference sequence). The CDR3 has 17 residues. The CDR3 here is CASSFGPKLVAVGEQYF. CDR3 sequence (DNA): TGTGCCAGCAGTTTTGGGCCTAAACTAGTTGCTGTCGGCGAGCAGTACTTC.